Sequencing of this T cell receptor (beta chain) was carried out in a study of spatial heterogeneity in lung cancer. This clonotype was counted a few times. In germline, CDR1 is SGHVS, CDR2 FNYEAQ. The CDR3 is 15 amino acids. J gave up 5 bases and V 5 bases, and 10 bases lay outside the gene matches. Time point in this sample: sample taken at primary tumor resection. From tumor, nontumor lung or frozen PBMC, whole RNA was taken unsorted for sequencing. There were around 72 donors, all of them untreated patients with early-stage non-small cell lung cancer. A single record per CDR3 protein comes from TCRdb applying MiXCR to the 5' RACE reads. The data hold about 80,000 distinct CDR3 sequences, with approximately 21% observed a single time.

The source was PBMCs, collected at surgery. This receptor was taken from a male donor with early-stage non-small cell lung cancer. This chain links TRBV7-6 with TRBJ2-5, with 8 bases lining up with TRBD2. The CDR3 DNA sequence: TGTGCCAGCAGCCCGGGGGGGATCGATCTTGAGACCCAGTACTTC. It yields the protein CASSPGGIDLETQYF.